Following are 30 T cell receptor beta chains from one sample sequenced in a study of cytomegalovirus exposure and HLA in healthy donors. The PCR had 60 Vbeta and 13 Jbeta primers. The protocol was immunoSEQ multiplex PCR, while the TCRdb copy is restricted to in-frame clones and leaves out a portion. The sample shows about 160,000 clones, about four fifths of them seen only once. Input material: PBMCs. Receptor source: a girl under 18 in good health and CMV-seropositive.

CDR3 loop: CASGLQGLPYGYTF. CDR3 sequence (DNA): TGTGCTAGTGGTTTGCAGGGCCTCCCCTACGGCTACACCTTC. J is TRBJ1-2 and V is TRBV12-5, with D perhaps matching TRBD1 (5 bases). CDR3 length: 14 residues. Germline V gene data show CDR1 as LGHNT and CDR2 as FRNRAP. Trimming pared 2 bases from V and 8 bases from J, leaving 15 bases between.

The genes are TRBV7-6 and TRBJ2-7, with D maybe TRBD2 (6 bases). The V end lost 2 bases, the J end lost 3 bases, and 26 bases lay between the germline ends. Germline CDR1 and CDR2: SGHVS and FNYEAQ. This CDR3 contains 19 residues. The DNA of the CDR3 is TGTGCCAGCAGCTTAACCGTGCAAACGGTCGGGAGTATTGTCTACGAGCAGTACTTC. Amino acid sequence: CASSLTVQTVGSIVYEQYF.

This clone came up a few times. The V gene is TRBV18, the J gene TRBJ2-3; TRBD2 agrees at 7 bases. The V gene's germline CDR1 is KGHSH and CDR2 LQKENI. The ends lost 5 bases at V and 5 bases at J; junction bases unmatched: 10. This CDR3 has 15 residues. The CDR3 DNA reads as TGTGCCAGCTCAAACGGCGGGGGAAGGCAAGATACGCAGTATTTT. Encoded protein: CASSNGGGRQDTQYF.

The chain couples TRBV27 to TRBJ2-7; TRBD1 matches at 7 bases. CDR1 is MNHEY and CDR2 is SMNVEV in the germline V gene (reference sequence). The CDR3 runs 15 residues. J was trimmed by 2 bases and V by 5 bases; bases with no gene match: 9. CDR3 amino acids: CASSPRQGLPYEQYF. The CDR3 DNA sequence: TGTGCCAGCAGTCCGCGACAGGGCCTACCCTACGAGCAGTACTTC.

In this sample, this clone turned up a few times. In nucleotides, the CDR3 is TGTGCCAGCAGTTTCCTCGGGTGGGGGCTTAACCCGGGACAGGGTAATGAAAAACTGTTTTTT. Residues: CASSFLGWGLNPGQGNEKLFF. The chain carries TRBV28 and TRBJ1-4, with TRBD1 matching over 9 bases. Germline trimming cut 3 bases from V and 4 bases from J; bases unmatched to any gene: 21. The CDR3 has 21 amino acids. Germline CDR1 MDHEN, CDR2 SYDVKM. Supplemented by reference TRBV28 and TRBJ1-4, the full variable domain reads DVKVTQSSRYLVKRTGEKVFLECVQDMDHENMFWYRQDPGLGLRLIYFSYDVKMKEKGDIPEGYSVSREKKERFSLILESASTNQTSMYLCASSFLGWGLNPGQGNEKLFFGSGTQLSVL.

The genes are TRBV6-5 and TRBJ1-1; D gene ambiguous. V dropped 5 bases and J dropped 5 bases, with 9 bases sitting between them. Germline CDR1 and CDR2: MNHEY and SVGAGI. The CDR3 covers 12 residues. As DNA, the CDR3 is TGTGCCAGCAGTACACCCGGGACTGAAGCTTTCTTT. Protein: CASSTPGTEAFF.

The genes are TRBV9 and TRBJ2-1, with 9 bases identical to TRBD1. In germline, CDR1 is SGDLS, CDR2 YYNGEE. The ends lost 2 bases at V and 1 base at J; junction bases unmatched: 1. This CDR3 contains 15 residues. The DNA of the CDR3 is TGTGCCAGCAGCGTGGGACAGGGATCCTACAATGAGCAGTTCTTC. Translation gives CASSVGQGSYNEQFF. Full variable domain (remainder filled in from reference TRBV9 and TRBJ2-1): DSGVTQTPKHLITATGQRVTLRCSPRSGDLSVYWYQQSLDQGLQFLIQYYNGEERAKGNILERFSAQQFPDLHSELNLSSLELGDSALYFCASSVGQGSYNEQFFGPGTRLTVL.

The V call is TRBV6-1, the J call TRBJ1-2; unclear D gene. With 4 bases removed from V and 4 bases from J, the gap between germline ends came to 16 bases. From germline, CDR1 is MNHNS and CDR2 SASEGT. There are 15 residues in the CDR3. This CDR3 reads CASSVRKEEGYGYTF. CDR3 DNA sequence: TGTGCCAGCAGTGTGAGGAAAGAGGAAGGCTATGGCTACACCTTC.

About this clone itself: In the same sample, other DNA sequences code for this CDR3. The chain recombines TRBV15 with TRBJ1-3; unclear D gene. Germline-derived CDR1 and CDR2 are LNHNV and YYDKDF (reference sequence). The CDR3 is 14 amino acids. Trimming took 2 bases from V and 3 from J, leaving 8 bases between them. In DNA, the CDR3 is TGTGCCACCAGCAGACGAGGGAGTGGAAACACCATATATTTT. Translated, it gives CATSRRGSGNTIYF. Filled out from reference TRBV15 and TRBJ1-3, the complete variable domain reads DAMVIQNPRYQVTQFGKPVTLSCSQTLNHNVMYWYQQKSSQAPKLLFHYYDKDFNNEADTPDNFQSRRPNTSFCFLDIRSPGLGDTAMYLCATSRRGSGNTIYFGEGSWLTVV.

The V gene is TRBV29-1, the J gene TRBJ2-3, with 7 bases fitting TRBD1. Germline CDR1 is SQVTM and CDR2 is ANQGSEA. Trimming took 5 bases from V and 1 from J; bases not matched to a gene: 3. The CDR3 consists of 13 residues. The CDR3 spells CSVRQGGTDTQYF. The DNA for the CDR3 is TGCAGCGTTCGACAGGGTGGCACAGATACGCAGTATTTT.

The rearrangement links TRBV6-1 to TRBJ1-4; maybe TRBD1 (6 bases). Germline lookup yields CDR1 MNHNS and CDR2 SASEGT. The V and J ends lost 4 bases and 3 bases respectively, with 9 bases between them. The CDR3 length is 14 residues. The CDR3 DNA follows: TGTGCCAGCAGTGGGACAGAATCTAATGAAAAACTGTTTTTT. Protein sequence: CASSGTESNEKLFF.

CDR3 nucleotides: TGTGCCAGCAGCCCGCTAGCGGGGGATACCGGGGAGCTGTTTTTT. Protein: CASSPLAGDTGELFF. V and J are TRBV9 and TRBJ2-2; 10 bases agree with TRBD2. Germline V gene data show CDR1 as SGDLS and CDR2 as YYNGEE. The CDR3 is made up of 15 amino acids. V lost 4 bases, J lost 5 bases, and 5 bases stayed unmatched.

This clone came up once. V usage is TRBV28 and J usage is TRBJ1-5; 9 bases agree with TRBD1. Looked up from germline, CDR1 is MDHEN and CDR2 is SYDVKM. After removal of 5 bases from V and 7 bases from J, the junction contained 6 bases not matched to a gene. There are 14 residues in the CDR3. The CDR3: CASSAGQGVQPQHF. The DNA for the CDR3 is TGTGCCAGCAGTGCGGGACAGGGCGTACAGCCCCAGCATTTT. Complete variable domain (other parts from reference TRBV28 and TRBJ1-5): DVKVTQSSRYLVKRTGEKVFLECVQDMDHENMFWYRQDPGLGLRLIYFSYDVKMKEKGDIPEGYSVSREKKERFSLILESASTNQTSMYLCASSAGQGVQPQHFGDGTRLSIL.

This rearrangement joins TRBV10-3 to TRBJ1-1, with TRBD1 matching 9 bases. CDR1 is ENHRY, CDR2 SYGVKD, per germline. V dropped 7 bases and J dropped 3; count of bases not matched to a gene: 3. This CDR3 region has 13 residues. The CDR3 nucleotides are TGTGCCATCACACAGGGGGCGGACACTGAAGCTTTCTTT. This translates into CAITQGADTEAFF.

This rearrangement joins TRBV5-1 to TRBJ1-5; D is ambiguous. This CDR3 has 14 residues. Trimming removed 0 bases from V and 6 bases from J, with 10 bases in between. Germline V CDR1 and CDR2: SGHRS, YFSETQ. For the CDR3, the DNA is TGCGCCAGCAGCTTGGACCCCTCGGGTCAGCCCCAGCATTTT. Amino acid sequence: CASSLDPSGQPQHF.

DNA for the CDR3: TGTGCCAGCAACCAATCTCGTTCTGTACTAGCGGGAGGATACTCCTACGAGCAGTACTTC. It is translated as CASNQSRSVLAGGYSYEQYF. The rearrangement joins TRBV27 to TRBJ2-7; 12 bases line up with TRBD2. CDR1 MNHEY and CDR2 SMNVEV come from the germline V gene (reference sequence). CDR3 size: 20 residues. V lost 7 bases, J lost 0 bases, and 19 bases stayed unmatched.

The V and J genes are TRBV7-9 and TRBJ1-1; D gene unclear. V was trimmed by 5 bases and J by 3 bases, leaving 7 bases between them. This CDR3 is built from 12 residues. Per the germline V gene, CDR1 is SEHNR and CDR2 is FQNEAQ (reference sequence). The CDR3 DNA reads as TGTGCCAGCAGCCCCCCCTACACTGAAGCTTTCTTT. It translates to CASSPPYTEAFF. The full variable domain, in which reference TRBV7-9 and TRBJ1-1 provide the parts outside the CDR3, is DTGVSQNPRHKITKRGQNVTFRCDPISEHNRLYWYRQTLGQGPEFLTYFQNEAQLEKSRLLSDRFSAERPKGSFSTLEIQRTEQGDSAMYLCASSPPYTEAFFGQGTRLTVV.

The chain has TRBV7-6 and TRBJ2-5; 8 nucleotides agree with TRBD1. After removal of 5 bases from V and 4 bases from J, the junction contained 15 bases not matched to a gene. The CDR3 loop spans 17 amino acids. The germline V gene encodes CDR1 SGHVS and CDR2 FNYEAQ. Written as DNA, the CDR3 is TGTGCCAGCAGCCGCCCAACAGGGGGACCCTTTGGAGAGACCCAGTACTTC. Protein product: CASSRPTGGPFGETQYF.

For the CDR3, the DNA is TGTGCCAGCAGTGCTCCAGCCGGGGGGAATGAGCAGTTCTTC. Translation gives CASSAPAGGNEQFF. The chain combines TRBV6-5 with TRBJ2-1, with 7 nucleotides matching TRBD2. The CDR3 has 14 amino acids. Trimming cost V 5 bases and J 7 bases; bases outside gene matches: 8. Germline CDR1 is MNHEY and CDR2 is SVGAGI.

This clone was detected only once. The chain recombines TRBV6-1 with TRBJ2-6; D call uncertain. Per germline, CDR1 MNHNS and CDR2 SASEGT. The length of the CDR3 is 14 residues. V was clipped by 7 bases and J by 2 bases, with 9 bases between them. In DNA form, the CDR3 reads TGTGCCAGCACCGTGTTCGCTGGGGCCAACGTCCTGACTTTC. Its translation: CASTVFAGANVLTF.

This clone was seen once. The CDR3 protein is CASSSPASGQETQYF. The CDR3 region has the DNA TGTGCCAGCAGTTCACCCGCTAGCGGCCAAGAGACCCAGTACTTC. V is TRBV28 and J is TRBJ2-5, with 7 bases aligning to TRBD2. This CDR3 is built from 15 residues. V gave up 4 bases and J gave up 1 base; unmatched junction bases: 6. The germline gives CDR1 MDHEN, CDR2 SYDVKM.

This clone has a single count. The V and J genes are TRBV2 and TRBJ2-3; 7 positions agree with TRBD2. Trimming took 8 bases from V and 0 from J; bases not matched to a gene: 5. The CDR3 is 14 residues long. Germline CDR1 and CDR2: SNHLY and FYNNEI. CDR3: CASALAASTDTQYF. Here the CDR3 DNA reads TGTGCCAGCGCTCTAGCGGCCAGCACAGATACGCAGTATTTT.

This chain joins TRBV25-1 and TRBJ2-1, with D unclear. The CDR3 is 16 amino acids. V lost 4 bases and J lost 4, with 17 bases in between. CDR1 is MGHDK and CDR2 is SYGVNS in the germline V gene. In nucleotides, the CDR3 is TGTGCCAGCAGTGCATCCCAACGTCCCAGGTACAATGAGCAGTTCTTC. This gives the protein CASSASQRPRYNEQFF.

V usage is TRBV28 and J usage is TRBJ1-1; 7 nucleotides align to TRBD1. Losses at the gene ends were 6 bases for V and 2 bases for J; bases not matched to a gene: 6. The CDR3 is made up of 14 amino acids. The germline gives CDR1 MDHEN, CDR2 SYDVKM. CDR3 nucleotide sequence: TGTGCCAGCAGCGTGACAGGGACTAACACTGAAGCTTTCTTT. Translating gives CASSVTGTNTEAFF.

The V call is TRBV5-1, the J call TRBJ1-2; D remains ambiguous. Germline loops: CDR1 SGHRS, CDR2 YFSETQ. CDR3 length equals 12 residues. Trimming removed 2 bases from V and 8 bases from J, with 10 bases in between. CDR3 protein: CASSFADQGYTF. The DNA for the CDR3 is TGCGCCAGCAGCTTTGCAGATCAGGGCTACACCTTC. Variable domain in full (rest from reference TRBV5-1 and TRBJ1-2): KAGVTQTPRYLIKTRGQQVTLSCSPISGHRSVSWYQQTPGQGLQFLFEYFSETQRNKGNFPGRFSGRQFSNSRSEMNVSTLELGDSALYLCASSFADQGYTFGSGTRLTVV.

The J gene is TRBJ1-5, the V gene TRBV5-6; D ambiguous. The CDR3 runs to 14 residues. V lost 0 bases to trimming and J lost 3 bases, with 7 bases between them. The germline CDR1 and CDR2 sequences are SGHDT and YYEEEE. The DNA for the CDR3 is TGTGCCAGCAGCTTGGGCAGAAACAATCAGCCCCAGCATTTT. Translated: CASSLGRNNQPQHF.

The genes are TRBV7-8 and TRBJ2-1, with 9 nucleotides matching TRBD2. V shed 6 bases, J shed 8 bases, and the junction held 5 bases outside the gene matches. This CDR3 has 13 residues. From germline, CDR1 is SGHVS and CDR2 FQNEAQ. The CDR3 region has the DNA TGTGCCAGCAGAGCGGGAGGTGGCGATGAGCAGTTCTTC. Encoded protein: CASRAGGGDEQFF.

CDR3 sequence reads: CASSLCLIGVVTEAFF. Here the CDR3 DNA reads TGTGCCAGCAGCTTATGCTTAATAGGGGTAGTTACTGAAGCTTTCTTT. The rearrangement joins TRBV11-3 to TRBJ1-1, with D tentatively TRBD1 (5 bases). CDR1 and CDR2 (germline): SGHNT, YENEEA. V lost 2 bases and J 5 bases, leaving 18 bases between the germline ends. The CDR3 consists of 16 residues.

V usage is TRBV6-6 and J usage is TRBJ1-2; D remains unclear. V was shortened by 6 bases and J by 7 bases, with 9 bases between the two germline ends. The CDR3 spans 11 residues. Germline CDR1 reads MNHNY; CDR2 reads SVGAGI (reference sequence). The CDR3 DNA reads TGTGCCAGCAGACCGTCTAGTGGCTACACCTTC. This encodes CASRPSSGYTF.

Concerning this clone itself: In the same sample, other DNA sequences code for this CDR3. The chain joins TRBV5-6 to TRBJ1-1, with a possible D match to TRBD1 (6 bases). Trimming pared 0 bases from V and 7 bases from J, leaving 10 bases between. This CDR3 spans 13 amino acids. The germline gives CDR1 SGHDT, CDR2 YYEEEE. Written as DNA, the CDR3 is TGTGCCAGCAGCTTGGTGGAGGACAGTGAAGCTTTCTTT. Amino acids: CASSLVEDSEAFF.